Below, 10 T cell receptor beta chains from the same sample are listed, as sequenced in a study of T cell responses to AZD1222 COVID-19 vaccine. Data came from immunoSEQ multiplex PCR; TCRdb stores just in-frame clones and leaves some out. This sample has some 80,000 clones, with 75% to 95% found just once. This material consisted of peripheral blood, taken 28 days after the second AZD1222 dose. The source is an adult who received the AZD1222 COVID-19 vaccine.

The rearrangement uses TRBV2 and TRBJ1-5, with 9 bases fitting TRBD1. Germline lookup yields CDR1 SNHLY and CDR2 FYNNEI. The ends lost 6 bases at V and 5 bases at J; junction bases unmatched: 5. CDR3 length equals 14 residues. CDR3 nucleotide sequence: TGTGCCAGCAGGGGGGGACAGGGAGATCAGCCCCAGCATTTT. Encoded protein: CASRGGQGDQPQHF.

V and J are TRBV5-1 and TRBJ2-1; 10 nucleotides match TRBD2. Trimming at V came to 4 bases and at J to 6 bases, leaving 7 bases not matched to a gene. CDR3 size: 15 residues. Germline CDR1 SGHRS, CDR2 YFSETQ. CDR3 region: CASSILAGVTNEQFF. The CDR3 nucleotides are TGCGCCAGCAGCATTCTAGCGGGAGTTACCAATGAGCAGTTCTTC.

This sequence joins TRBV5-6 and TRBJ2-2; maybe TRBD1 (5 bases). This CDR3 contains 15 residues. From germline, CDR1 is SGHDT and CDR2 YYEEEE. The ends were cut back, 3 bases at V and 1 base at J, with 10 bases in the middle. The CDR3 protein is CASSSDTKNTGELFF. The CDR3 DNA is TGTGCCAGCAGCTCGGACACGAAGAACACCGGGGAGCTGTTTTTT.

V and J are TRBV6-2 or TRBV6-3 and TRBJ2-5; 9 bases fit TRBD2. This CDR3 comprises 14 residues. Trimming at V came to 5 bases and at J to 5 bases, leaving 6 bases not matched to a gene. Germline values: CDR1 MNHEY, CDR2 SVGEGT. CDR3: CASSPIAGVETQYF. CDR3 in DNA: TGTGCCAGCAGTCCCATAGCGGGAGTGGAGACCCAGTACTTC.

The rearrangement joins TRBV4-3 to TRBJ2-2; weak D call: TRBD2 (6 bases). Germline V gene data show CDR1 as LGHNA and CDR2 as YSLEER. The CDR3 spans 14 residues. The V end was cut by 5 bases, the J end by 8 bases, with 15 bases between. CDR3 in amino acids: CASSGGLPQGELFF. Here the CDR3 DNA reads TGCGCCAGCAGCGGGGGACTCCCGCAGGGGGAGCTGTTTTTT.

The V and J genes are TRBV6-1 and TRBJ1-2, with D possibly being TRBD1 (6 bases). V was shortened by 3 bases and J by 2 bases, with 16 bases between the two germline ends. Germline V CDR1 and CDR2: MNHNS, SASEGT. CDR3 length: 16 amino acids. CDR3 residues: CASSDPYRQANYGYTF. Written as DNA, the CDR3 is TGTGCCAGCAGTGACCCTTACCGACAGGCCAACTATGGCTACACCTTC.

The chain combines TRBV6-5 with TRBJ1-1; D is uncertain. Germline values: CDR1 MNHEY, CDR2 SVGAGI. The CDR3 length is 13 residues. The V end was cut by 7 bases, the J end by 1 base, with 10 bases between. CDR3 amino acids: CASTTGANTEAFF. The DNA of the CDR3 is TGTGCCAGCACCACCGGAGCGAACACTGAAGCTTTCTTT.

The V and J genes are TRBV27 and TRBJ2-7; D is unresolved. Germline loops: CDR1 MNHEY, CDR2 SMNVEV (reference sequence). The V end lost 0 bases, the J end lost 0 bases, and 15 bases lay between the germline ends. The CDR3 has 17 residues. CDR3 DNA sequence: TGTGCCAGCAGTTTATCGTTCCAGGTTACTAACTCCTACGAGCAGTACTTC. It yields the protein CASSLSFQVTNSYEQYF.

This clone was seen only a few times. The chain carries TRBV2 and TRBJ1-1; 11 bases fit TRBD1. Per germline, CDR1 SNHLY and CDR2 FYNNEI. The J segment lost 5 bases and the V segment lost 6 bases, leaving 5 bases of the junction unmatched. This CDR3 region has 14 residues. CDR3 sequence reads: CASRDGTGGTEAFF. CDR3 in DNA: TGTGCCAGCAGGGATGGGACAGGGGGAACTGAAGCTTTCTTT.

The rearrangement joins TRBV7-8 to TRBJ1-2, with D maybe TRBD1 (5 bases). Germline loops: CDR1 SGHVS, CDR2 FQNEAQ. V was pared by 5 bases and J by 2 bases, with 18 bases between. The CDR3 spans 16 residues. CDR3: CASSQDISILNYGYTF. The CDR3 DNA sequence: TGTGCCAGCAGCCAGGACATCAGCATATTAAACTATGGCTACACCTTC.